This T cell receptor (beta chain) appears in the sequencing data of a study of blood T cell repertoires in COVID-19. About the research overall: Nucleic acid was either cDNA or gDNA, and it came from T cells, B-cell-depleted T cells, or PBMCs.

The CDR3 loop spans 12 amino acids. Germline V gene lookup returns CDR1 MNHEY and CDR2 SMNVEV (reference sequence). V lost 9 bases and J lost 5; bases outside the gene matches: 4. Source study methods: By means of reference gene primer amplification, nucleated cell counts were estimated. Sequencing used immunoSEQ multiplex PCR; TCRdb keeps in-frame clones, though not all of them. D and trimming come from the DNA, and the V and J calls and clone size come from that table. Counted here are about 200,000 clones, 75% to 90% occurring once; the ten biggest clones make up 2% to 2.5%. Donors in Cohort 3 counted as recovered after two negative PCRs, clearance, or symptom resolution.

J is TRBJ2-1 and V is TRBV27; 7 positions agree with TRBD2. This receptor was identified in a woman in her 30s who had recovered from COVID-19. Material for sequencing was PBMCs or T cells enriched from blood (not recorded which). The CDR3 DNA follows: TGTGCCAGTACCCGGGGGGACAATGAGCAGTTCTTC. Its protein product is CASTRGDNEQFF.